A single sample is the source of the 27 T cell receptor beta chains below, sequenced in a study of CD8 T cells in ankylosing spondylitis (dated by TCRdb to 2015 to 2018). The full study reports these points: Blood from ankylosing spondylitis patients appeared to be characterized by a TCR beta motif composed of several highly homologous amino acid variants.

Libraries were prepared through 5' RACE. TCRdb lists the instrument as Illumina HiSeq 2500. TCRdb cleaned the public reads at Q25 with fastp, built clones with MiXCR and kept in-frame beta chains. Every CDR3 protein is listed once, alongside the most common genes and DNA of its rows. Here the sample has about 840,000 distinct CDR3 sequences; 12% occur a single time. The ten largest clones add up to more than 0.5% of the sample. Their antigen targets remain unknown. Sequenced input: blood, either unsorted or a sorted T cell fraction (not recorded which). These receptors came from a male donor with ankylosing spondylitis.

The chain employs TRBV28 and TRBJ2-7, with D perhaps matching TRBD1 or TRBD2 (5 bases each). Germline V gives CDR1 MDHEN, CDR2 SYDVKM. The CDR3 spans 14 residues. V was trimmed by 3 bases and J by 2 bases, leaving 11 bases between them. This CDR3 is CASSFGTSTYEQYF. The CDR3 coding sequence is TGTGCCAGCAGTTTCGGGACGTCAACCTACGAGCAGTACTTC.

In this sample, this clonotype turned up a few times. V usage is TRBV27 and J usage is TRBJ2-2, with 11 bases lining up with TRBD1. The CDR3 contains 16 residues. CDR1 MNHEY and CDR2 SMNVEV come from the germline V gene (reference sequence). V shed 6 bases, J shed 5 bases, and the junction held 8 bases outside the gene matches. The CDR3 DNA follows: TGTGCCAGCAGAAATACCGGGACAGGGGGGACCGGGGAGCTGTTTTTT. Protein sequence: CASRNTGTGGTGELFF.

This clonotype has ten or more counts. The rearrangement joins TRBV7-2 to TRBJ1-2; D is perhaps TRBD1 (6 bases). V lost 4 bases, J lost 3 bases, and 12 bases lay in between. The CDR3 spans 14 residues. The germline V gene has CDR1 SGHTA and CDR2 FQGNSA. As DNA, the CDR3 is TGTGCCAGCAGCTCAGGGGTCGGGTACTATGGCTACACCTTC. Translating gives CASSSGVGYYGYTF.

This clonotype was counted between two and nine times. The gene calls are TRBV24-1 and TRBJ2-3; 7 bases line up with TRBD2. V shed 5 bases, J shed 3 bases, and the junction held 7 bases outside the gene matches. Looked up from germline, CDR1 is KGHDR and CDR2 is SFDVKD. The CDR3 totals 15 residues. The CDR3 sequence is CATSATLGGTDTQYF. The CDR3 DNA reads TGTGCCACCAGTGCGACCCTGGGAGGGACAGATACGCAGTATTTT.

This clonotype was seen only a few times. At one end the junction does not follow the germline gene, possibly because of a read error. The V and J genes are TRBV13 and TRBJ2-1, with D possibly being TRBD2 (6 bases). Germline V gives CDR1 PRHDT, CDR2 FYEKMQ (reference sequence). This CDR3 comprises 12 residues. This CDR3 reads CASSYRLVWSVF. In DNA form, the CDR3 reads TGTGCCAGCAGCTACAGACTAGTTTGGTCGGTCTTC.

For this clonotype: The CDR3 does not end in the conserved phenylalanine or tryptophan, so this is likely a read error. V is TRBV30 and J is TRBJ2-5; no firm D call. Between the trimmed V and J ends, which lost 2 bases and 10 bases, there was a span of 11 bases. Germline-derived CDR1 and CDR2 are GTSNPN and SVGIG (reference sequence). This CDR3 is built from 11 residues. CDR3 loop: CAWSFEQIQYL. The CDR3 coding sequence is TGTGCCTGGAGTTTTGAACAGATCCAGTACCTC.

This clonotype was seen only a few times. The J gene is TRBJ2-1, the V gene TRBV30; 8 bases are a match to TRBD1. V was clipped by 5 bases and J by 4 bases; unmatched bases: 7. Germline CDR1 GTSNPN, CDR2 SVGIG (reference sequence). CDR3 size: 14 residues. CDR3 in amino acids: CAWSSTGGYNEQFF. CDR3 bases: TGTGCCTGGTCATCTACAGGGGGATACAATGAGCAGTTCTTC.

This clonotype has a handful of counts. The CDR3 nucleotides are TGCAGTGCTGTAACTAACTCCCAAGAGACCCAGTACTTC. This encodes CSAVTNSQETQYF. The genes are TRBV20-1 and TRBJ2-5; no definite D call. V lost 5 bases and J lost 1, with 11 bases in between. Germline V gene lookup returns CDR1 DFQATT and CDR2 SNEGSKA (reference sequence). CDR3 length: 13 amino acids.

This clonotype was detected ten times or more. The V call is TRBV29-1, the J call TRBJ2-2; weak D call: TRBD1 (5 bases). The germline gives CDR1 SQVTM, CDR2 ANQGSEA. The CDR3 has 15 amino acids. With 3 bases removed from V and 1 base from J, the gap between germline ends came to 12 bases. CDR3 region: CSVEVDRQNTGELFF. CDR3 bases: TGCAGCGTTGAGGTCGACAGACAGAACACCGGGGAGCTGTTTTTT.

This clonotype was picked up many times. J is TRBJ2-7 and V is TRBV7-9, with TRBD2 matching 10 bases. Losses at the gene ends were 5 bases for V and 7 bases for J; bases not matched to a gene: 2. Germline assignment: CDR1 SEHNR and CDR2 FQNEAQ (reference sequence). This CDR3 contains 12 residues. CDR3 nucleotide sequence: TGTGCCAGCAGCCAAGCGGGGGGGGAGCAGTACTTC. Its translation: CASSQAGGEQYF.

The CDR3 DNA reads TGTGCCAGCAGTTTTTTACGGCGGGGGAGCTACGAGCAGTACTTC. This sequence encodes CASSFLRRGSYEQYF. The chain combines TRBV28 with TRBJ2-7, with TRBD2 matching over 7 bases. The CDR3 spans 15 residues. CDR1 is MDHEN and CDR2 is SYDVKM in the germline V gene. V shed 3 bases and J 3 bases; nucleotides not matched to a gene: 8.

This clonotype was seen more than once but under ten times. The chain combines TRBV18 with TRBJ2-7; 9 bases map to TRBD1. The germline CDR1 and CDR2 sequences are KGHSH and LQKENI. CDR3 length: 14 residues. The V and J ends lost 5 bases and 6 bases, in that order; junction bases with no gene match: 8. The CDR3 loop is CASSNFGTGIEQYF. CDR3 nucleotide sequence: TGTGCCAGCTCAAACTTCGGGACAGGGATCGAGCAGTACTTC.

The chain recombines TRBV9 with TRBJ1-2; D gene ambiguous. This CDR3 is 12 amino acids long. V dropped 3 bases and J dropped 8 bases, with 11 bases sitting between them. Germline CDR1 and CDR2: SGDLS and YYNGEE. DNA of the CDR3: TGTGCCAGCAGCGCACCCTTGGGGGGCTACACCTTC. It translates to CASSAPLGGYTF.

The sample holds a few counts of this clonotype. The chain couples TRBV20-1 to TRBJ1-1; TRBD1 might be the D (5 bases). CDR3 length equals 15 residues. The germline gives CDR1 DFQATT, CDR2 SNEGSKA (reference sequence). The ends were cut back, 0 bases at V and 5 bases at J, with 16 bases in the middle. CDR3 region: CSARDHSGGGTEAFF. CDR3 nucleotides: TGCAGTGCTAGAGATCATAGCGGTGGGGGAACTGAAGCTTTCTTT.

This clonotype was seen many times. The genes are TRBV6-1 and TRBJ1-5; D is undetermined. With 6 bases removed from V and 4 bases from J, the gap between germline ends came to 10 bases. The germline V gene encodes CDR1 MNHNS and CDR2 SASEGT. The CDR3 covers 13 residues. CDR3 region: CASSPRFNQPQHF. Here the CDR3 DNA reads TGTGCCAGCAGCCCCAGATTTAATCAGCCCCAGCATTTT.

The chain couples TRBV5-1 to TRBJ2-2, with D perhaps matching TRBD1 or TRBD2 (5 bases each). Germline CDR1 SGHRS, CDR2 YFSETQ. V was cut by 0 bases and J by 3 bases, with 9 bases left in between. The CDR3 has 15 amino acids. CDR3 in DNA: TGCGCCAGCAGCTTGGTGGGGGATTACACCGGGGAGCTGTTTTTT. Translation: CASSLVGDYTGELFF.

This clonotype was seen repeatedly, ten times or more. The rearrangement joins TRBV20-1 to TRBJ2-1, with a weak D call TRBD2 (5 bases). This CDR3 contains 14 residues. Germline V gene data show CDR1 as DFQATT and CDR2 as SNEGSKA (reference sequence). Trimming removed 3 bases at V and 1 base at J, with 10 bases between. CDR3: CSASAGYSYNEQFF. CDR3 bases: TGCAGTGCTAGTGCGGGCTATTCCTACAATGAGCAGTTCTTC.

This clonotype was recorded many times. In nucleotides, the CDR3 is TGTGCCAGCAGTTTACTGACCGAGCAGTACTTC. Its protein product is CASSLLTEQYF. The chain joins TRBV12-3 or TRBV12-4 to TRBJ2-7, with unresolved D. V lost 2 bases, J lost 6 bases, and 5 bases lay in between. The CDR3 consists of 11 residues.

The chain recombines TRBV6-1 with TRBJ1-1; 9 positions agree with TRBD1. Trimming at V came to 6 bases and at J to 5 bases, leaving 7 bases not matched to a gene. Germline CDR1 reads MNHNS; CDR2 reads SASEGT. This CDR3 comprises 14 residues. The CDR3 sequence is CASRSLDRGTEAFF. CDR3 coding DNA: TGTGCCAGCAGATCCCTTGACAGGGGGACTGAAGCTTTCTTT.

The chain is built from TRBV5-1 and TRBJ1-4, with TRBD1 matching over 7 bases. The J segment lost 0 bases and the V segment lost 4 bases, leaving 15 bases of the junction unmatched. Germline CDR1 SGHRS, CDR2 YFSETQ. This CDR3 contains 19 residues. The CDR3 is CASSKRPVGQLATNEKLFF. The CDR3 coding sequence is TGCGCCAGCAGCAAGAGACCAGTGGGACAGCTTGCAACTAATGAAAAACTGTTTTTT.

Only a few counts were recorded for this clonotype. The V call is TRBV27, the J call TRBJ1-2; possible D gene TRBD1, 5 bases. Germline V gene data show CDR1 as MNHEY and CDR2 as SMNVEV (reference sequence). The germline V and J ends were trimmed by 6 bases and 2 bases, with 16 bases remaining between them. The CDR3 contains 15 residues. CDR3 amino acids: CASRGRWGNNYGYTF. The CDR3 DNA follows: TGTGCCAGCAGGGGGAGGTGGGGGAACAACTATGGCTACACCTTC.

This clonotype was observed a handful of times. The chain carries TRBV4-2 and TRBJ2-1; TRBD2 agrees at 12 bases. V was clipped by 3 bases and J by 0 bases; unmatched bases: 3. The CDR3 is made up of 17 amino acids. In germline, CDR1 is LGHNA, CDR2 YNFKEQ. The DNA of the CDR3 is TGTGCCAGCAGCCATACTAGCGGGGGGAGCTCCTACAATGAGCAGTTCTTC. Its protein product is CASSHTSGGSSYNEQFF.

The chain joins TRBV18 to TRBJ2-2; 9 bases map to TRBD2. The junction had 5 bases not matched to a gene; V was cut back by 1 base and J by 5 bases. The germline gives CDR1 KGHSH, CDR2 LQKENI. CDR3 length equals 16 residues. The CDR3 DNA reads TGTGCCAGCTCACCACGTAGCGGGAGTGGGACCGGGGAGCTGTTTTTT. This codes for CASSPRSGSGTGELFF.

This clonotype occurred a few times. The chain combines TRBV5-1 with TRBJ2-1, with a tentative D call TRBD2 (6 bases). In germline, CDR1 is SGHRS, CDR2 YFSETQ. V lost 1 base and J 6 bases, leaving 11 bases between the germline ends. The CDR3 is made up of 14 amino acids. CDR3: CASSLMGLPNEQFF. CDR3 nucleotides: TGCGCCAGCAGCTTGATGGGACTCCCCAATGAGCAGTTCTTC.

This clonotype was recorded a few times. The rearrangement joins TRBV20-1 to TRBJ1-2; D call uncertain. The germline V gene has CDR1 DFQATT and CDR2 SNEGSKA (reference sequence). The V end was cut by 5 bases, the J end by 4 bases, with 8 bases between. The CDR3 is made up of 11 amino acids. CDR3 nucleotide sequence: TGCAGTGCTCCAACGGCCTATGGCTACACCTTC. It translates to CSAPTAYGYTF.

The sample holds a few counts of this clonotype. The chain couples TRBV5-1 to TRBJ1-5; D call uncertain. The CDR3 extends over 16 amino acids. Germline assignment: CDR1 SGHRS and CDR2 YFSETQ. V lost 0 bases to trimming and J lost 2 bases, with 12 bases between them. The CDR3 DNA reads TGCGCCAGCAGCTTGGAGGGTCCGGCGGGCAATCAGCCCCAGCATTTT. It specifies CASSLEGPAGNQPQHF.

The genes are TRBV6-5 and TRBJ1-2; D unresolved. The germline gives CDR1 MNHEY, CDR2 SVGAGI. The CDR3 sequence is 15 residues long. V lost 5 bases and J lost 6, with 19 bases in between. The CDR3 sequence: CASSHPSGGLDGYTF. CDR3 DNA: TGTGCCAGCAGTCACCCCTCCGGAGGGTTGGATGGCTACACCTTC.